The clone carrying this TCR beta chain was counted a few times. After constant-region reverse-primer amplification, full-length variable regions underwent semi-nested PCR with Nested Universal Primer A. TCRdb recomputed calls from the 5' RACE reads with MiXCR, one row per CDR3 protein. Of roughly 69,000 distinct CDR3 sequences detected, around a fifth appear once; the ten largest clones hold about 3%. Germline-derived CDR1 and CDR2 are ENHRY and SYGVKD. The CDR3 sequence is 13 residues long. With 3 bases removed from V and 2 bases from J, the gap between germline ends came to 6 bases. The rearrangement uses TRBV10-3 and TRBJ2-3; D unresolved. Sequenced material: memory CD4+ T cells sorted from a lymph node. The subset denotes: memory CD4+ T cells, CD4+CD45RO+CD25-. The sequence was obtained from a female donor with breast cancer. CDR3 in amino acids: CAISDSSTDTQYF. DNA for the CDR3: TGTGCCATCAGTGACTCGTCCACAGATACGCAGTATTTT.